These T cell receptor beta chains were read from a single sample in a study of T cell repertoires in cytomegalovirus infection. These receptors lack a known antigen. One entry per CDR3 protein results from TCRdb running MiXCR on the reads. The table includes 49,000 or so distinct CDR3 sequences, under 20% detected once. The sequences come from CD8+ T cells from cultured PBMCs, collected from culture after CMV antigen stimulation. The receptors were sampled from a human donor in good health (CMV status not recorded). Some clones in this sample may be carry-over from other donors' samples. CDR3s include the opening cysteine and the closing phenylalanine or tryptophan.

v_gene: TRBV6-5; j_gene: TRBJ2-5; CDR3aa: CASSYLAGGRETQYF
v_gene: TRBV4-2; j_gene: TRBJ2-1; CDR3aa: CASSQTTGNEQFF
v_gene: TRBV30; j_gene: TRBJ1-2; CDR3aa: CAWSSGTGGSYTF
v_gene: TRBV6-6; j_gene: TRBJ1-5; CDR3aa: CASSNRENQPQHF
v_gene: TRBV19; j_gene: TRBJ1-2; CDR3aa: CASSIWGDGYGYTF
v_gene: TRBV7-6; j_gene: TRBJ2-7; CDR3aa: CASSLSGSGGAYEQYF
v_gene: TRBV19; j_gene: TRBJ2-1; CDR3aa: CASSITYYNEQFF
v_gene: TRBV27; j_gene: TRBJ2-2; CDR3aa: CASGRVTGELFF
v_gene: TRBV4-3; j_gene: TRBJ2-5; CDR3aa: CASSQEFRTQETQYF
v_gene: TRBV6-5; j_gene: TRBJ2-5; CDR3aa: CASSGSGGVETQYF
v_gene: TRBV27; j_gene: TRBJ2-3; CDR3aa: CASSRAGAGSDTQYF
v_gene: TRBV7-9; j_gene: TRBJ2-4; CDR3aa: CASSSTGGGRSGKNIQYF
v_gene: TRBV11-3; j_gene: TRBJ2-5; CDR3aa: CASSLVGTEETQYF
v_gene: TRBV6-1; j_gene: TRBJ2-7; CDR3aa: CASSEWAVITYEQYF
v_gene: TRBV10-3; j_gene: TRBJ1-1; CDR3aa: CAIRASTASEAFF
v_gene: TRBV6-2/TRBV6-3; j_gene: TRBJ1-1; CDR3aa: CAITVGRMNTEAFF
v_gene: TRBV5-1; j_gene: TRBJ2-6; CDR3aa: CASSLRPGPNSGANVLTF
v_gene: TRBV28; j_gene: TRBJ2-4; CDR3aa: CASSLTDLAKNIQYF
v_gene: TRBV7-6; j_gene: TRBJ2-7; CDR3aa: CASRATDGGRSYEQYF
v_gene: TRBV12-3/TRBV12-4; j_gene: TRBJ2-2; CDR3aa: CASSGKTGELFF
v_gene: TRBV29-1; j_gene: TRBJ2-3; CDR3aa: CSAYQGDTDTQYF
v_gene: TRBV20-1; j_gene: TRBJ2-7; CDR3aa: CSARGPSAGAYEQYF
v_gene: TRBV7-8; j_gene: TRBJ1-2; CDR3aa: CASSLSGAGYTF
v_gene: TRBV27; j_gene: TRBJ2-5; CDR3aa: CASSVRDAEETQYF
v_gene: TRBV14; j_gene: TRBJ2-5; CDR3aa: CASSQVRGAETQYF
v_gene: TRBV30; j_gene: TRBJ1-1; CDR3aa: CAWNSETGNTEAFF
v_gene: TRBV27; j_gene: TRBJ1-3; CDR3aa: CASSLSTGAGNTIYF
v_gene: TRBV14; j_gene: TRBJ2-3; CDR3aa: CASSQDIASGDITDTQYF
v_gene: TRBV2; j_gene: TRBJ2-7; CDR3aa: CASVGLEQYF
v_gene: TRBV6-2/TRBV6-3; j_gene: TRBJ2-2; CDR3aa: CASRTGGVQRELFF
v_gene: TRBV11-3; j_gene: TRBJ2-3; CDR3aa: CASSSGTSGGTQYF
v_gene: TRBV7-9; j_gene: TRBJ2-1; CDR3aa: CAGQTYNEQFF
v_gene: TRBV14; j_gene: TRBJ1-1; CDR3aa: CASSRAWGLNTEAFF
v_gene: TRBV5-8; j_gene: TRBJ1-1; CDR3aa: CASSSRDRGIVNTEAFF
v_gene: TRBV24-1; j_gene: TRBJ2-1; CDR3aa: CATSPRGGSYNEQFF
v_gene: TRBV7-6; j_gene: TRBJ2-2; CDR3aa: CVSSSDDNSNTGELFF
v_gene: TRBV5-6; j_gene: TRBJ1-1; CDR3aa: CASSGTGTGESEAFF
v_gene: TRBV7-2; j_gene: TRBJ1-5; CDR3aa: CASSRDGDLNQPQHF
v_gene: TRBV7-8; j_gene: TRBJ2-3; CDR3aa: CASSLAVNSAGVGDTQYF
v_gene: TRBV7-9; j_gene: TRBJ1-5; CDR3aa: CASSLEGGRNQPQHF
v_gene: TRBV2; j_gene: TRBJ2-1; CDR3aa: CASSSKFGDFYSYNEQFF
v_gene: TRBV27; j_gene: TRBJ2-2; CDR3aa: CASSDPTGELF
v_gene: TRBV7-9; j_gene: TRBJ1-1; CDR3aa: CASSLGGTNTEAFF
v_gene: TRBV7-7; j_gene: TRBJ1-2; CDR3aa: CASSPRVVGGLFANYGYTF
v_gene: TRBV27; j_gene: TRBJ2-7; CDR3aa: CASSPTGGLYEQYF
v_gene: TRBV27; j_gene: TRBJ2-7; CDR3aa: CASSDGLLNYEQYF
v_gene: TRBV28; j_gene: TRBJ1-5; CDR3aa: CASIVGSGSNQPQHF
v_gene: TRBV19; j_gene: TRBJ2-2; CDR3aa: CASSQDRGLTGELFF
v_gene: TRBV6-5; j_gene: TRBJ2-5; CDR3aa: CASTGTRLEQETQYF
v_gene: TRBV6-5; j_gene: TRBJ2-1; CDR3aa: CASTLIGGPTYNEQFF
v_gene: TRBV27; j_gene: TRBJ2-2; CDR3aa: CASSLGPFGELFF
v_gene: TRBV27; j_gene: TRBJ2-7; CDR3aa: CASKGLTTPRQYF
v_gene: TRBV30; j_gene: TRBJ1-2; CDR3aa: CAWSDAGGGYTF
v_gene: TRBV7-9; j_gene: TRBJ2-1; CDR3aa: CASNSGSSYNEQFF